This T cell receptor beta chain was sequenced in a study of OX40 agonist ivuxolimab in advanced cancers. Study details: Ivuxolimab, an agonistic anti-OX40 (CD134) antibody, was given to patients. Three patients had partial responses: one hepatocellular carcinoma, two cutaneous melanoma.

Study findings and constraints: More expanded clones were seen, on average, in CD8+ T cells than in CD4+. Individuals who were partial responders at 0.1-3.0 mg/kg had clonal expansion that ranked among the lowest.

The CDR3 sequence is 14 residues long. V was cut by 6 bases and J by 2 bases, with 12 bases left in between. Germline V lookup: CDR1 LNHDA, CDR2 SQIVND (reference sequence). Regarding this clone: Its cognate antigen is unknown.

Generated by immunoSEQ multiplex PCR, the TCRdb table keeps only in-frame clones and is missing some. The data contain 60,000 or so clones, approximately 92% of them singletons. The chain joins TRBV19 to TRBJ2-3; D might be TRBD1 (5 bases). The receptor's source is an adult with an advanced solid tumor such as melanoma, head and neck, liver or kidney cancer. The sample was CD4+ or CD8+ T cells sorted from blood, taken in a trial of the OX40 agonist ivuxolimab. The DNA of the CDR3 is TGTGCCAGTAGCCCAGGGTGGGTCACAGATACGCAGTATTTT. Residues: CASSPGWVTDTQYF.